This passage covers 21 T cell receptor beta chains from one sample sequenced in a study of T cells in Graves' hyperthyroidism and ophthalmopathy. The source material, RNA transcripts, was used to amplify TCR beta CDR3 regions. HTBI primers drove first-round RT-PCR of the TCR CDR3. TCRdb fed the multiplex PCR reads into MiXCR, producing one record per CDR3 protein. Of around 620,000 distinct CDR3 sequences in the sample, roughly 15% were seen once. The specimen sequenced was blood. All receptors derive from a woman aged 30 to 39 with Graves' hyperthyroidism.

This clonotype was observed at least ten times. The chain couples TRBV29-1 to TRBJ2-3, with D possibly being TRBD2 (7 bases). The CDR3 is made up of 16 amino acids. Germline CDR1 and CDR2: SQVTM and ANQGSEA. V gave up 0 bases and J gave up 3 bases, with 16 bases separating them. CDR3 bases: TGCAGCGTTGAAGATCGCGGGGGCTCCCGGACAGATACGCAGTATTTT. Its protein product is CSVEDRGGSRTDTQYF.

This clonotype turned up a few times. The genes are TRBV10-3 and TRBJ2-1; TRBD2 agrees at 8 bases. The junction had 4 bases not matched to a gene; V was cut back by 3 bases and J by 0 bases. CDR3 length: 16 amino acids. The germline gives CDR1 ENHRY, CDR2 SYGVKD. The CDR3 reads CAISETSGSSYNEQFF. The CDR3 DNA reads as TGTGCCATCAGTGAAACTAGCGGAAGCTCCTACAATGAGCAGTTCTTC.

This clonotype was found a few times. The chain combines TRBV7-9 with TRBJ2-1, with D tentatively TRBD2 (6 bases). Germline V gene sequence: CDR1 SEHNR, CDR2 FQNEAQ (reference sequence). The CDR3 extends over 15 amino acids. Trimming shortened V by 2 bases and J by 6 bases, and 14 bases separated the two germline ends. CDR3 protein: CASSLSYREINEQFF. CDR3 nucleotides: TGTGCCAGCAGCTTATCGTACCGGGAGATCAATGAGCAGTTCTTC.

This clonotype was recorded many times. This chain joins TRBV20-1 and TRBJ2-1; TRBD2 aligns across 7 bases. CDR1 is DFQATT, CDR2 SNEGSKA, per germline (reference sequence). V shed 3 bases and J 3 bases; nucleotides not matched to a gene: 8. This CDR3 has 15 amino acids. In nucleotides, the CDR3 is TGCAGTGCTAGGGTCCGCGGGAGTGTCTACAATGAGCAGTTCTTC. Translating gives CSARVRGSVYNEQFF.

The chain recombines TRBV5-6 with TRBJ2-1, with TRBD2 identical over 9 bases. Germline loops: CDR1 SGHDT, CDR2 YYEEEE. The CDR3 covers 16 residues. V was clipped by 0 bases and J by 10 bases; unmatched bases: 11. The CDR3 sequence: CASSLGRTSVMGEQFF. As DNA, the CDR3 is TGTGCCAGCAGCTTGGGTCGGACTAGCGTCATGGGGGAGCAGTTCTTC.

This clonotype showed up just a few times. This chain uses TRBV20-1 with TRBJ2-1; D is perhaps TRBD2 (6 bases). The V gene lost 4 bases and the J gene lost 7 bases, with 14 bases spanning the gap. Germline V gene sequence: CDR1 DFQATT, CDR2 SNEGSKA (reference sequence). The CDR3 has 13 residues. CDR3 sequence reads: CSATGEGENEQFF. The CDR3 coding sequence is TGCAGTGCTACGGGAGAGGGTGAAAATGAGCAGTTCTTC.

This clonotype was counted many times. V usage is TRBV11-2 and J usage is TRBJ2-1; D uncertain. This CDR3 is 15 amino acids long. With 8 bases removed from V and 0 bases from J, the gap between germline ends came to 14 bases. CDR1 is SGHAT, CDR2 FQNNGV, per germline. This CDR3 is CASPGDLSSYNEQFF. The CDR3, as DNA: TGTGCCAGCCCAGGTGACTTGAGCTCCTACAATGAGCAGTTCTTC.

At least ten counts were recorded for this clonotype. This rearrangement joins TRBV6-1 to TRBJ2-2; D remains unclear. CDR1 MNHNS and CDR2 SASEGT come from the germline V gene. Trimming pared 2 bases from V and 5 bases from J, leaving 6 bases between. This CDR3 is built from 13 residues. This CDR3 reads CASSESETGELFF. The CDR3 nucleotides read TGTGCCAGCAGTGAAAGCGAAACCGGGGAGCTGTTTTTT.

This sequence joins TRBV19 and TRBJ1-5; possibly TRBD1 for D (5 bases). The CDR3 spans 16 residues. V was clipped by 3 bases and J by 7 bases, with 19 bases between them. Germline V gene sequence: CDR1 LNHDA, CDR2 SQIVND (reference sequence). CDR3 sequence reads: CASSMWQGGIGQPQHF. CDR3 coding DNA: TGTGCCAGTAGTATGTGGCAGGGAGGTATTGGGCAGCCCCAGCATTTT.

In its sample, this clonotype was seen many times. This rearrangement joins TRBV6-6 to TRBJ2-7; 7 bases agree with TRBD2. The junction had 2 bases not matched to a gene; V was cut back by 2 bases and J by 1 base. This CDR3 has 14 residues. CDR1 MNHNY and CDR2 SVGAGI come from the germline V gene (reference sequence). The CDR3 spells CASSYKRGSYEQYF. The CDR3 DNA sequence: TGTGCCAGCAGTTACAAGCGGGGATCCTACGAGCAGTACTTC.

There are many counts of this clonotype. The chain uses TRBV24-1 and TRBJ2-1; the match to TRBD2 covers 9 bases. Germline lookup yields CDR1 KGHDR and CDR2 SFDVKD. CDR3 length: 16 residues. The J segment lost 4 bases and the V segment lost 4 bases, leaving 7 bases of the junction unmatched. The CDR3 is CATSDLGLASYNEQFF. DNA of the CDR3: TGTGCCACCAGTGACCTAGGACTAGCGAGTTACAATGAGCAGTTCTTC.

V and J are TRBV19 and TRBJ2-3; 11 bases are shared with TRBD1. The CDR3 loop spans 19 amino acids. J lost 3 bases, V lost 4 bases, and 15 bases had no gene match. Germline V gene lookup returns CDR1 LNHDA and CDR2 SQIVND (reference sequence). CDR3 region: CASSRTGGAGSGITDTQYF. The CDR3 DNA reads TGTGCCAGTAGTAGGACAGGGGGCGCAGGTAGCGGGATTACAGATACGCAGTATTTT.

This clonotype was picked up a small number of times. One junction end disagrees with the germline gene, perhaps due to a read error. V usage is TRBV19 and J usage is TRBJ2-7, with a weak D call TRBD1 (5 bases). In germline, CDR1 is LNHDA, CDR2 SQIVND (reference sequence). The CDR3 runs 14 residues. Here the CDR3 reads CASSIRQGNYEQCF. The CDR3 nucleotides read TGTGCCAGTAGTATACGGCAGGGAAACTACGAGCAGTGCTTC.

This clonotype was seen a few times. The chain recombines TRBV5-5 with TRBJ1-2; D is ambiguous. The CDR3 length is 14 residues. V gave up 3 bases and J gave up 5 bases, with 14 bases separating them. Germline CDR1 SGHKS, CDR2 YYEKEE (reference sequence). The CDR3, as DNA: TGTGCCAGCAGCTCCGACTTGGCCAGTTATGGCTACACCTTC. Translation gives CASSSDLASYGYTF.

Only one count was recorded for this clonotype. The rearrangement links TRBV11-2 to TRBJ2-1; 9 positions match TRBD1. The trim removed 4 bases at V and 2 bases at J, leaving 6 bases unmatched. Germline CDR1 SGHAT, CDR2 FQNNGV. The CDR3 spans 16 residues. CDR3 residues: CASSSTGTGPYNEQFF. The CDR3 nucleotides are TGTGCCAGCAGCTCGACCGGGACAGGGCCCTACAATGAGCAGTTCTTC.

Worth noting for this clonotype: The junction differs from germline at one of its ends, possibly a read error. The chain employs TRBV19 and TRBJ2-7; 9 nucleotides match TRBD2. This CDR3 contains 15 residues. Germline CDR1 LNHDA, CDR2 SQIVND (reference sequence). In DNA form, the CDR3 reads TGTGCCAGCAGTACCACCACTAGCGGGTCCGACGAGCAGTACTTC. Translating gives CASSTTTSGSDEQYF.

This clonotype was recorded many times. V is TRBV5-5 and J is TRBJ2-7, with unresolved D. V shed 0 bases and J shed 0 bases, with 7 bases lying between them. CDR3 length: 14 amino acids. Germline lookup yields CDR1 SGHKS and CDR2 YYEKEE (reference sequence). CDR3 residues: CASSLEASSYEQYF. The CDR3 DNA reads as TGTGCCAGCAGCTTGGAGGCTAGCTCCTACGAGCAGTACTTC.

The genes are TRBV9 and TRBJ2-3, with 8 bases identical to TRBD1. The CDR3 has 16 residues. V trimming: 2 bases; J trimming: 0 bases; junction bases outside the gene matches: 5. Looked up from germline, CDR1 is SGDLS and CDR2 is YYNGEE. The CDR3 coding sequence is TGTGCCAGCAGCGTCCATACAGGGGGAAGCACAGATACGCAGTATTTT. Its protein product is CASSVHTGGSTDTQYF.

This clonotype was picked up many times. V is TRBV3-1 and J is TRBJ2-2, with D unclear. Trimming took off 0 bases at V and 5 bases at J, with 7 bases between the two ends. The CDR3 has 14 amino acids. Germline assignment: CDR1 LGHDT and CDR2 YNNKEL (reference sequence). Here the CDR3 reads CASSQDLETGELFF. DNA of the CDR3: TGTGCCAGCAGCCAAGATTTAGAGACCGGGGAGCTGTTTTTT.

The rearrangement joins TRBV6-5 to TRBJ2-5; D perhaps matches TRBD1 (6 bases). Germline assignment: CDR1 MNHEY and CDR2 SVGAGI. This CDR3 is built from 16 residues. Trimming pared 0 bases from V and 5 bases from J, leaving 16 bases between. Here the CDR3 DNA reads TGTGCCAGCAGTTACTCGGTATGGGGGCGGAGTGAGACCCAGTACTTC. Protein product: CASSYSVWGRSETQYF.

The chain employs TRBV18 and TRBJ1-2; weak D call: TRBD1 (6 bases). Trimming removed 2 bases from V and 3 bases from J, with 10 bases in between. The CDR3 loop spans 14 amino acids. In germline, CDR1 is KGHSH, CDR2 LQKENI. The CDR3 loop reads CASSPWDTHYGYTF. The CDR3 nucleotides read TGTGCCAGCTCACCATGGGACACCCACTATGGCTACACCTTC.